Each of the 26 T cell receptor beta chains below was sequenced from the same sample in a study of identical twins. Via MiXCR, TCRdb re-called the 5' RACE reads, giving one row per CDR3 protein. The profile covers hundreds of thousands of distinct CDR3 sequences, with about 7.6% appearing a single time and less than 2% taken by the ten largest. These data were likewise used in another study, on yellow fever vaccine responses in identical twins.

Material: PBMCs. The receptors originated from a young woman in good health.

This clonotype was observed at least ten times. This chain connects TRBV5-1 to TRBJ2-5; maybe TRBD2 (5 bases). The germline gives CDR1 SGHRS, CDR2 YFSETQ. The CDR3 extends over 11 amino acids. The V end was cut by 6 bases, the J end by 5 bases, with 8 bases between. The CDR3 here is CASTRGETQYF. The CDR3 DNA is TGCGCCAGCACACGCGGGGAGACCCAGTACTTC.

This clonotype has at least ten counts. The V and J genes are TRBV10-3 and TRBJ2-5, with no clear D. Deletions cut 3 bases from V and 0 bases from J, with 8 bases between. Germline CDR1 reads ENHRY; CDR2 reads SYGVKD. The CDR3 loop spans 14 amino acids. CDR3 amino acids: CAISEAAYQETQYF. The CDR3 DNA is TGTGCCATCAGTGAAGCCGCGTACCAAGAGACCCAGTACTTC.

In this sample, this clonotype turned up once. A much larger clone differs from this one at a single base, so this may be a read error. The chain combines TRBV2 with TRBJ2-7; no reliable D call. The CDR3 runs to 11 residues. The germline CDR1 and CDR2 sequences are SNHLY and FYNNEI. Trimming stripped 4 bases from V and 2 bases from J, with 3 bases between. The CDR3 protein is CASSAAYEQYV. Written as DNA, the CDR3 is TGTGCCAGCAGTGCGGCCTACGAGCAGTACGTC.

The CDR3 DNA sequence: TGCAGTGCTAAGGAACCGGGAGACCTGGAGTACCAGTACTTC. Protein product: CSAKEPGDLEYQYF. The V gene is TRBV20-1, the J gene TRBJ2-5, with a tentative D call TRBD2 (6 bases). CDR1 DFQATT and CDR2 SNEGSKA come from the germline V gene (reference sequence). V dropped 4 bases and J dropped 10 bases, with 22 bases sitting between them. The CDR3 is made up of 14 amino acids.

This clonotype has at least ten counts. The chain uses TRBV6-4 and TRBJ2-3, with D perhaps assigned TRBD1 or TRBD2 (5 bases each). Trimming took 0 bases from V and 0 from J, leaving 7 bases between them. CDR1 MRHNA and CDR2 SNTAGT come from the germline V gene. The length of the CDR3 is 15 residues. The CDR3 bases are TGTGCCAGCAGTGACTCGTGGGACAGCACAGATACGCAGTATTTT. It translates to CASSDSWDSTDTQYF.

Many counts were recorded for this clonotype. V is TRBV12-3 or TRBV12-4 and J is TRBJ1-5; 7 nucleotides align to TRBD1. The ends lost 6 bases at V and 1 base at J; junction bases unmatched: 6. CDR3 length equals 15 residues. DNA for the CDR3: TGTGCCAGCAGCCAACAGGGGTGGAGCAATCAGCCCCAGCATTTT. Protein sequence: CASSQQGWSNQPQHF.

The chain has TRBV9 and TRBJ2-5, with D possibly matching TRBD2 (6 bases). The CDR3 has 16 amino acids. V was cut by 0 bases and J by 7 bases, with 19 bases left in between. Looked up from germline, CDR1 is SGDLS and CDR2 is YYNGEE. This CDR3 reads CASSVEASFLGGTQYF. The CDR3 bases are TGTGCCAGCAGCGTAGAGGCTAGCTTTCTCGGGGGGACCCAGTACTTC. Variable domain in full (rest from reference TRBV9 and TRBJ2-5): DSGVTQTPKHLITATGQRVTLRCSPRSGDLSVYWYQQSLDQGLQFLIQYYNGEERAKGNILERFSAQQFPDLHSELNLSSLELGDSALYFCASSVEASFLGGTQYFGPGTRLLVL.

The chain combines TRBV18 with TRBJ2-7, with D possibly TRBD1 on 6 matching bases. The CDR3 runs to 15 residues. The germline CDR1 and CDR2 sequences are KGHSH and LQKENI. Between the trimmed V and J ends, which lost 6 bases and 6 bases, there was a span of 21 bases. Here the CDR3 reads CASSPGTSYEGEQYV. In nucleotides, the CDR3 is TGTGCCAGCTCTCCCGGGACATCGTACGAGGGCGAGCAGTACGTC.

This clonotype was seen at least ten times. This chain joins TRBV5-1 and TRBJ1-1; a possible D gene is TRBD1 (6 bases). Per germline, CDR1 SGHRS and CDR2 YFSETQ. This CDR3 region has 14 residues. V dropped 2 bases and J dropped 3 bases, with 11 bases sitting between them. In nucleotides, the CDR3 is TGCGCCAGCAGCTTTGAGGGGGGTCACACTGAAGCTTTCTTT. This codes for CASSFEGGHTEAFF.

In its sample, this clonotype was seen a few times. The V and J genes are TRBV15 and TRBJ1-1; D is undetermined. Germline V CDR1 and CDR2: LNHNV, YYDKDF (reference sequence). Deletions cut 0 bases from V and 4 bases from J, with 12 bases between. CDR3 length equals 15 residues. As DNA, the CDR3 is TGTGCCACCAGCAGAGATGGGAATGCGGGCACTGAAGCTTTCTTT. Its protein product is CATSRDGNAGTEAFF.

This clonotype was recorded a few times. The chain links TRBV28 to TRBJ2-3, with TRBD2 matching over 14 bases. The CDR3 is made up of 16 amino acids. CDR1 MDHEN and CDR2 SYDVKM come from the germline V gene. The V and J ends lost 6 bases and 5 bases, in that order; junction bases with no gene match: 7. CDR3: CASSPGLAGGVDTQYF. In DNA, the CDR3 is TGTGCCAGCAGCCCCGGACTAGCGGGAGGAGTAGATACGCAGTATTTT.

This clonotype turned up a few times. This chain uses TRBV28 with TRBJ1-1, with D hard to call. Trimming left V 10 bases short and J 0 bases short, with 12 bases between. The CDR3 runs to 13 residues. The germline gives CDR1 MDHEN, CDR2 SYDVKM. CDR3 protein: CATNSVLNTEAFF. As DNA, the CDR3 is TGTGCCACCAACTCGGTCCTGAACACTGAAGCTTTCTTT.

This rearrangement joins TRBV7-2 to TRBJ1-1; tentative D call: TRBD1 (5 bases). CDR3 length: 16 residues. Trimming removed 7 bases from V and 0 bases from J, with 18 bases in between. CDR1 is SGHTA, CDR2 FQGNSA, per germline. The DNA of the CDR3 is TGTGCCAGCAACGGTTTGGGGGGGTCGATGAACACTGAAGCTTTCTTT. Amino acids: CASNGLGGSMNTEAFF.

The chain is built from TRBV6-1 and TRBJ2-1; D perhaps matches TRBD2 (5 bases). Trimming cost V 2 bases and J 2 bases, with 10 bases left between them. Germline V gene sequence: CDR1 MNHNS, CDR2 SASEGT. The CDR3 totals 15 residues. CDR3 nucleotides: TGTGCCAGCAGTGAATTCGAGCGGACCTACAATGAGCAGTTCTTC. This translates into CASSEFERTYNEQFF.

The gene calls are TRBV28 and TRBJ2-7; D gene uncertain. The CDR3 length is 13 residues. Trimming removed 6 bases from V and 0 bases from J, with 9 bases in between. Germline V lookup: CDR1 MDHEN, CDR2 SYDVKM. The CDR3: CASRSLSSYEQYV. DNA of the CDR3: TGTGCCAGCAGGAGTCTAAGCTCCTACGAGCAGTACGTC.

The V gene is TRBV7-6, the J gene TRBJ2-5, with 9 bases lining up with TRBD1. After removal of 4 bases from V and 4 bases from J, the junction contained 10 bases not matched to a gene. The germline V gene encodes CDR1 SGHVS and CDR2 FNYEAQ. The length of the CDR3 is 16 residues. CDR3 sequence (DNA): TGTGCCAGCAGCTCGTACCGGGACAGGGCTGGAGAGACCCAGTACTTC. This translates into CASSSYRDRAGETQYF.

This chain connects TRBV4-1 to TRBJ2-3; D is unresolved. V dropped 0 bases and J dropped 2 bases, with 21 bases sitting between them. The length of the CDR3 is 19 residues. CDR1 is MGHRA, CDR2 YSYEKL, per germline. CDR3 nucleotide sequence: TGCGCCAGCAGCCAAGATGCGGCGGTGTCATCATACAACACAGATACGCAGTATTTT. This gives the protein CASSQDAAVSSYNTDTQYF.

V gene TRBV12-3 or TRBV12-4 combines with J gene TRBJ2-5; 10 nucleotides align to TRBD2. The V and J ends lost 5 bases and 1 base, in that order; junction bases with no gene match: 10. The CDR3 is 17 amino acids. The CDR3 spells CASSLGPSGSIQETQYF. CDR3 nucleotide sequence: TGTGCCAGCAGTCTGGGGCCTAGCGGGAGTATCCAAGAGACCCAGTACTTC.

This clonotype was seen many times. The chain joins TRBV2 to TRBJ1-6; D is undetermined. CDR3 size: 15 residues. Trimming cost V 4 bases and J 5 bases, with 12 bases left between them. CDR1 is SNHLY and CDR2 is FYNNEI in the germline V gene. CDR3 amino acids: CASSVRVLDNSPLHF. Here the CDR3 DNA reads TGTGCCAGCAGTGTGCGGGTCCTAGATAATTCACCCCTCCACTTT.

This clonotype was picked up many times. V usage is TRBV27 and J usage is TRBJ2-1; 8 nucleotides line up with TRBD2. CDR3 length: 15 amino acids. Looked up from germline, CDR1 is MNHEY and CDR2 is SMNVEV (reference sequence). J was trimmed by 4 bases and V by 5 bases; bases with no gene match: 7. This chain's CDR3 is CASSPFRGGYNEQFF. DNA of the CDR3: TGTGCCAGCAGTCCCTTCCGGGGGGGTTACAATGAGCAGTTCTTC.

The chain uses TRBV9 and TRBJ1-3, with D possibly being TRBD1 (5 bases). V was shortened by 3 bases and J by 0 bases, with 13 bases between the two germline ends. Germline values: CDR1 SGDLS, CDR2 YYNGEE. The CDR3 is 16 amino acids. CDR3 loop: CASSARDGRSGNTIYF. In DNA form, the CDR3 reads TGTGCCAGCAGCGCCCGGGACGGACGCTCTGGAAACACCATATATTTT.

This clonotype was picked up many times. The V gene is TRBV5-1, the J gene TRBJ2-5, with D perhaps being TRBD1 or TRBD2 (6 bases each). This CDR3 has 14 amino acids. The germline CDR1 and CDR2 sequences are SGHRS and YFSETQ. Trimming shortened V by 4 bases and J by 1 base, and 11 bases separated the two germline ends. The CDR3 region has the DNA TGCGCCAGCAGCGCGGGACATCTCCAAGAGACCCAGTACTTC. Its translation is CASSAGHLQETQYF.

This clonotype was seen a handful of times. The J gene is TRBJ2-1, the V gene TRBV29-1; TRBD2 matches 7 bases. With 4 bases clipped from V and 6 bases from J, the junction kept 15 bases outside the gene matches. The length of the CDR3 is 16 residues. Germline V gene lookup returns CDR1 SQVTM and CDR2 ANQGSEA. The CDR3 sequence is CSVGGGGGIALNEQFF. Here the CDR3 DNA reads TGCAGCGTTGGGGGGGGTGGGGGAATTGCCCTCAATGAGCAGTTCTTC.

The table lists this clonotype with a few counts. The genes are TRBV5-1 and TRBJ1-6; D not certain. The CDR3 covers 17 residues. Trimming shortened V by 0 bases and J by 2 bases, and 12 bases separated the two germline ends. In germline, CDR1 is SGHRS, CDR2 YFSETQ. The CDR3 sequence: CASSLAEVFPYNSPLHF. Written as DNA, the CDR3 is TGCGCCAGCAGCTTGGCCGAGGTCTTCCCCTATAATTCACCCCTCCACTTT.

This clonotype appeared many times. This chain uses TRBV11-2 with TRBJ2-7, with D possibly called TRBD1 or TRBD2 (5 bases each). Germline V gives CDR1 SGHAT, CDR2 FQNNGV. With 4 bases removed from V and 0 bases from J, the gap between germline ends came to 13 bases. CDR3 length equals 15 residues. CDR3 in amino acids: CASSSRGPGSYEQYF. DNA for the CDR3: TGTGCCAGCAGCTCTCGGGGACCTGGCTCCTACGAGCAGTACTTC.

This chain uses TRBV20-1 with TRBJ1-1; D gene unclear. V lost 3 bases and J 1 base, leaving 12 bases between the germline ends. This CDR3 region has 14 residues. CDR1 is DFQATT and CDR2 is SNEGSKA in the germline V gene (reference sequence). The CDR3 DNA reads TGCAGTGCTAGTTCTCGGACGCCGAACACTGAAGCTTTCTTT. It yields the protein CSASSRTPNTEAFF.